The 12 T cell receptor beta chains below all came from one sample that was sequenced in a study of T cell responses to AZD1222 COVID-19 vaccine. Some clones are missing from TCRdb's copy, which holds only in-frame ones; the method was immunoSEQ multiplex PCR. Among 140,000 or so clones listed, 91% were seen once. The source was peripheral blood, collected 28 days after the second dose of the MenACWY control vaccine. These receptors all stem from an adult who received the MenACWY meningococcal vaccine as a control.

This chain uses TRBV12-5 with TRBJ2-1; no definite D call. Germline V gene sequence: CDR1 LGHNT, CDR2 FRNRAP. V lost 5 bases and J 0 bases, leaving 11 bases between the germline ends. This CDR3 contains 15 residues. CDR3 protein: CASGPTWSSYNEQFF. The CDR3 coding sequence is TGTGCTAGTGGTCCTACGTGGAGCTCCTACAATGAGCAGTTCTTC.

V and J are TRBV7-3 and TRBJ1-3; 7 nucleotides line up with TRBD1. This CDR3 spans 15 amino acids. After removal of 5 bases from V and 0 bases from J, the junction contained 4 bases not matched to a gene. The germline CDR1 and CDR2 sequences are SGHTA and FQGTGA. This CDR3 is CASSPNRGSGNTIYF. CDR3 bases: TGTGCCAGCAGCCCAAACAGGGGCTCTGGAAACACCATATATTTT.

CDR3 in amino acids: CASSTGRVTDTQYF. CDR3 sequence (DNA): TGTGCCAGTAGTACGGGCCGGGTCACAGATACGCAGTATTTT. The rearrangement joins TRBV19 to TRBJ2-3; D uncertain. Trimming stripped 4 bases from V and 2 bases from J, with 10 bases between. Germline V lookup: CDR1 LNHDA, CDR2 SQIVND (reference sequence). CDR3 length: 14 amino acids.

Worth noting for this clone: Other DNA sequences within the sample encode an identical CDR3. The J gene is TRBJ2-3, the V gene TRBV30; perhaps TRBD2 as D (6 bases). The CDR3 length is 11 residues. The germline V gene encodes CDR1 GTSNPN and CDR2 SVGIG (reference sequence). V dropped 3 bases and J dropped 5 bases, with 6 bases sitting between them. CDR3 coding DNA: TGTGCCTGGAGCGGGGGAGATACGCAGTATTTT. Amino acid sequence: CAWSGGDTQYF.

The chain has TRBV18 and TRBJ2-5, with a weak D call TRBD2 (5 bases). CDR1 is KGHSH, CDR2 LQKENI, per germline. This CDR3 contains 13 residues. V lost 3 bases, J lost 7 bases, and 12 bases lay in between. In DNA form, the CDR3 reads TGTGCCAGCTCACCTGGGGAGTCGGGGACCCAGTACTTC. Amino acid sequence: CASSPGESGTQYF.

V and J are TRBV13 and TRBJ2-5, with 8 bases matching TRBD2. CDR3 length: 16 amino acids. CDR1 is PRHDT, CDR2 FYEKMQ, per germline (reference sequence). J lost 5 bases, V lost 3 bases, and 11 bases had no gene match. CDR3 nucleotides: TGTGCCAGCAGCTTCGGACTAGCTCCAGGTCCGGAGACCCAGTACTTC. Translation: CASSFGLAPGPETQYF.

The gene calls are TRBV18 and TRBJ2-4; TRBD2 agrees at 9 bases. The CDR3 totals 15 residues. The J segment lost 3 bases and the V segment lost 6 bases, leaving 6 bases of the junction unmatched. From germline, CDR1 is KGHSH and CDR2 LQKENI. The CDR3 sequence is CASSPEAGGKNIQYF. The CDR3, as DNA: TGTGCCAGCTCCCCTGAAGCGGGGGGCAAAAACATTCAGTACTTC.

As DNA, the CDR3 is TGTGCCAGCAGTGACAGCAGGGCGGATCAGCCCCAGCATTTT. Translating it yields CASSDSRADQPQHF. V usage is TRBV2 and J usage is TRBJ1-5; maybe TRBD1 (5 bases). The CDR3 totals 14 residues. Germline CDR1 is SNHLY and CDR2 is FYNNEI. Trimming took off 3 bases at V and 5 bases at J, with 11 bases between the two ends.

Only one count was recorded for this clone. CDR3 sequence (DNA): TGCGCCAGCAGCTTAACCCACGCGGGCCGGGGGGAGCAGTACTTC. It specifies CASSLTHAGRGEQYF. J is TRBJ2-7 and V is TRBV5-1; D might be TRBD2 (6 bases). The CDR3 has 15 residues. V lost 2 bases to trimming and J lost 7 bases, with 19 bases between them. Germline V lookup: CDR1 SGHRS, CDR2 YFSETQ.

The V call is TRBV6-6, the J call TRBJ1-5; TRBD1 matches 10 bases. CDR1 and CDR2 from the germline V gene are MNHNY and SVGAGI (reference sequence). CDR3 length: 15 residues. Trimming took 5 bases from V and 7 from J; bases not matched to a gene: 8. In nucleotides, the CDR3 is TGTGCCAGCAGTACGACAGGGGGCGCGGGGCAGCCCCAGCATTTT. Its protein product is CASSTTGGAGQPQHF.

The J gene is TRBJ2-4, the V gene TRBV21-1; TRBD2 is the table's D call and was not checked against the DNA. TRBV21-1 is assigned pseudogene status. The CDR3 contains 13 residues. The CDR3 sequence is CARSGGAKNIQYF. CDR3 DNA sequence: TGTGCCAGGTCGGGGGGGGCCAAAAACATTCAGTACTTC.

The J gene is TRBJ2-2, the V gene TRBV19, with D maybe TRBD2 (5 bases). This CDR3 has 12 residues. V was cut by 5 bases and J by 4 bases, with 5 bases left in between. Germline-derived CDR1 and CDR2 are LNHDA and SQIVND (reference sequence). This CDR3 is CASSRGTGELFF. The DNA for the CDR3 is TGTGCCAGTAGTCGGGGCACCGGGGAGCTGTTTTTT.